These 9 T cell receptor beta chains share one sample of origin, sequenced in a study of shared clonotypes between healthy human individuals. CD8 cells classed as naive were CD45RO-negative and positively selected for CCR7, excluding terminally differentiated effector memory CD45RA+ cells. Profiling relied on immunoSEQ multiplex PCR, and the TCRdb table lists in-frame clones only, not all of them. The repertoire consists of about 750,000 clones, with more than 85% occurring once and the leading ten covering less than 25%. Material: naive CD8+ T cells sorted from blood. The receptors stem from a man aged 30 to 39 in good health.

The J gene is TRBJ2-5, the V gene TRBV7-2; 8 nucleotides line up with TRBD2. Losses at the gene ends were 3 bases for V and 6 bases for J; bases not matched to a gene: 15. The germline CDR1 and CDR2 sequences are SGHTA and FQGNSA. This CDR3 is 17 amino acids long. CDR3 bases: TGTGCCAGCAGCTTGAGGGGGTTGGCGGGAGGCCGAAAGACCCAGTACTTC. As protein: CASSLRGLAGGRKTQYF.

The CDR3 DNA is TGCGCCAGCAGCTTGGCCAGGACTCCTGTGACAGGGGGATACAATGAGCAGTTCTTC. This encodes CASSLARTPVTGGYNEQFF. The gene calls are TRBV5-1 and TRBJ2-1; 9 bases agree with TRBD1. Germline V gene sequence: CDR1 SGHRS, CDR2 YFSETQ. The junction had 14 bases not matched to a gene; V was cut back by 0 bases and J by 4 bases. This CDR3 has 19 amino acids.

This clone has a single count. The CDR3 sequence: CASSLGGVNQPQHF. The CDR3 region has the DNA TGCGCCAGCAGCTTGGGGGGCGTAAACCAGCCCCAGCATTTT. This chain uses TRBV5-1 with TRBJ1-5, with D maybe TRBD1 (5 bases). The CDR3 is 14 residues long. V lost 0 bases to trimming and J lost 7 bases, with 11 bases between them. The germline CDR1 and CDR2 sequences are SGHRS and YFSETQ.

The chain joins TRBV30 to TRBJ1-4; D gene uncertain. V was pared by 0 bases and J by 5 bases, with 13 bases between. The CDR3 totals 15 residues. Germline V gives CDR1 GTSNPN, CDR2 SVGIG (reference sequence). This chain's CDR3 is CAWSVRLLENEKLFF. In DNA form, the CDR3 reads TGTGCCTGGAGTGTACGTTTGCTAGAGAATGAAAAACTGTTTTTT.

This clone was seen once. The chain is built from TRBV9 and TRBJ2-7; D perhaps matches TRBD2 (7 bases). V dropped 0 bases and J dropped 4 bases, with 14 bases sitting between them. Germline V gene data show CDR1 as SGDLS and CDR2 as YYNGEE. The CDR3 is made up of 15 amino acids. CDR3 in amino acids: CASSVDREGFYEQYF. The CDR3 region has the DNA TGTGCCAGCAGCGTAGACAGGGAGGGATTTTACGAGCAGTACTTC.

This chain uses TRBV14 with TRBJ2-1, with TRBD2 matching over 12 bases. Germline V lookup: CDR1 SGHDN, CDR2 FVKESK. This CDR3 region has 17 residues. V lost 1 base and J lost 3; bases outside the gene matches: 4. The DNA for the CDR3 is TGTGCCAGCAGCCAAGTTCTACTAGCGGGAGGCTACAATGAGCAGTTCTTC. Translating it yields CASSQVLLAGGYNEQFF.

CDR3 in DNA: TGTGCCAGCAGCTTTCACCGGGGACTAGCAAGCTACGAGCAGTACTTC. Translated: CASSFHRGLASYEQYF. This chain links TRBV11-2 with TRBJ2-7; TRBD2 agrees at 9 bases. CDR3 length: 16 amino acids. Germline CDR1 and CDR2: SGHAT and FQNNGV. J was trimmed by 3 bases and V by 3 bases; bases with no gene match: 9.

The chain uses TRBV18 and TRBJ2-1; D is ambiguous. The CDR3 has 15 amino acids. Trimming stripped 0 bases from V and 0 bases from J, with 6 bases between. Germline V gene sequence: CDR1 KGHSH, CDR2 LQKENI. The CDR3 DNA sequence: TGTGCCAGCTCACCACCGTCAAGCTCCTACAATGAGCAGTTCTTC. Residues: CASSPPSSSYNEQFF.

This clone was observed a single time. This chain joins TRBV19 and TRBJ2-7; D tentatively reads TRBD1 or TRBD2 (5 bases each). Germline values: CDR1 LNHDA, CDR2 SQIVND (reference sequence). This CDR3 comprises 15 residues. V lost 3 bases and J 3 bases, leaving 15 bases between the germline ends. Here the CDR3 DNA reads TGTGCCAGTAGTATTGGGGGTGGGCTAGTCTACGAGCAGTACTTC. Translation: CASSIGGGLVYEQYF.